A selection of T cell receptor beta chains follows, all from one sample in a study of graft-versus-host responses after intestinal transplantation. Sequencing used immunoSEQ multiplex PCR; TCRdb keeps in-frame clones, though not all of them. The profile shows 9,500 to 13,000 clones, around 93% of them singletons. Sample: PBMCs, taken almost 70 days after transplant. These receptors were collected from a human patient who received an intestinal transplant, so some T cells may come from the graft donor. Both conserved end residues are part of each CDR3. D genes are given only for firm matches. Size is omitted from some rows. Given values are once, few, many or a class for expanded clones.

v_call,cdr3_length,d_call,j_call,clone_size,cdr3_nt,cdr3_aa
TRBV27,14,NA,TRBJ2-7,NA,TGTGCCAGCAGTTTATCTAGGCAGGGACGCATGCAGTACTTC,CASSLSRQGRMQYF
TRBV7-2,18,TRBD2,TRBJ2-4,NA,TGTGCCAGCAGCTCAGGACTAGCGGGGTTCTTAGCCAAAAACATTCAGTACTTC,CASSSGLAGFLAKNIQYF
TRBV7-2,14,TRBD2,TRBJ2-3,NA,TGTGCCAGCAGCTTAGCTAGCGGGAGTCGTACGCAGTATTTT,CASSLASGSRTQYF
TRBV7-3,14,TRBD2,TRBJ2-1,NA,TGTGCCAGCGGCGCTAGCGGGAGGGCCGATGAGCAGTTCTTC,CASGASGRADEQFF
TRBV20-1,11,NA,TRBJ2-2,NA,TGCAGTGACGCCAACACCGGGGAGCTGTTTTTT,CSDANTGELFF
TRBV6-5,14,TRBD1,TRBJ2-7,large,TGTGCCAGCAGTTACTCTGGGACAGCCTACGAGCAGTACTTC,CASSYSGTAYEQYF
TRBV6-6,12,NA,TRBJ2-1,NA,TGTGCCAGCAGTCCCTCCTACAATGAGCAGTTCTTC,CASSPSYNEQFF
TRBV25-1,13,TRBD2,TRBJ2-7,NA,TGTGCCAGCAGTGGGGGGGGGTACTACGAGCAGTACTTC,CASSGGGYYEQYF
TRBV6-5,13,NA,TRBJ1-1,once,TGTGCCAGCAGCACGGACTGGAACACTGAAGCTTTCTTT,CASSTDWNTEAFF
TRBV19,14,NA,TRBJ1-1,once,TGTGCCAGTAGTTTTAGGCCAGCGGACACTGAAGCTTTCTTT,CASSFRPADTEAFF
TRBV4-3,13,NA,TRBJ2-1,NA,TGCGCCAGCAGCCGAGGCGAGACGAGTGAGCAGTTCTTC,CASSRGETSEQFF
TRBV10-3,13,NA,TRBJ1-1,NA,TGTGCCATCAGTGAGTCGGGCTTAACTGAAGCTTTCTTT,CAISESGLTEAFF
TRBV27,15,NA,TRBJ2-7,NA,TGTGCCAGCTCCCGGGGGTCCGCGGGCTCCTACGAGCAGTACTTC,CASSRGSAGSYEQYF
TRBV25-1,17,NA,TRBJ1-1,NA,TGTGCCAGCAGTGAACCTGACAGCCTTGGGCCAGACACTGAAGCTTTCTTT,CASSEPDSLGPDTEAFF
TRBV11-2,17,TRBD1,TRBJ2-7,NA,TGTGCCAGCAGTCAAACCCCCCAGGGACAGGGCACTAAAGAGCAGTACTTC,CASSQTPQGQGTKEQYF
TRBV9,14,NA,TRBJ2-7,NA,TGTGCCAGCAGCGTAGGCGTCAGCTCCTACGAGCAGTACTTC,CASSVGVSSYEQYF